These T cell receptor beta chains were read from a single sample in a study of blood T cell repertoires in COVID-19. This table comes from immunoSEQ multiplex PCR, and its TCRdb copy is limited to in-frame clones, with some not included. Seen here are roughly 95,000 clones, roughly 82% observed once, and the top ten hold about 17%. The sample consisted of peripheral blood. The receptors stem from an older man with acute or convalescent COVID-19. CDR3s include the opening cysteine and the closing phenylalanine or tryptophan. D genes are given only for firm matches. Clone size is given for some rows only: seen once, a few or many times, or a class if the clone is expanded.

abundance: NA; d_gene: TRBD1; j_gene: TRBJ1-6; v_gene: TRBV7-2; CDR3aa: CASSLATQGNSPLHF; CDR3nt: TGTGCCAGCAGCTTAGCGACACAGGGGAATTCACCCCTCCACTTT
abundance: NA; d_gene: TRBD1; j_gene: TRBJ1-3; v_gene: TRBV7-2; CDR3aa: CASSPSSGQGSGNTIYF; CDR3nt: TGTGCCAGCAGCCCCTCTTCCGGACAGGGGTCTGGAAACACCATATATTTT
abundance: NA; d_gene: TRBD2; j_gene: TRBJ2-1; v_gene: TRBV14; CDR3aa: CASSPALISSGRNEQFF; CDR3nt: TGTGCCAGCAGCCCGGCTCTAATCTCTAGCGGGAGAAATGAGCAGTTCTTC
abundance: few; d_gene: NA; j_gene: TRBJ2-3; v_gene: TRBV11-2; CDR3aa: CASLGLGSGTDTQYF; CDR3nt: TGTGCCAGCCTTGGACTGGGTTCGGGCACAGATACGCAGTATTTT
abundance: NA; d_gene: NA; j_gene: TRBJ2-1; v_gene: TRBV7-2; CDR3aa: CASSPGGSSYNEQFF; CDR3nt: TGTGCCAGCAGCCCTGGTGGCTCCTCCTACAATGAGCAGTTCTTC
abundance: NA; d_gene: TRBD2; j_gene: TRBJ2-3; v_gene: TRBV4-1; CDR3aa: CASSQETSGRRDTQYF; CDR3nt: TGCGCCAGCAGCCAAGAGACTAGCGGGAGGAGAGATACGCAGTATTTT
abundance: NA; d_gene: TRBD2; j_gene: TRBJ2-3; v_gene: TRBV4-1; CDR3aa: CASSQDGTSGRKDTQYF; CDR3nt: TGCGCCAGCAGCCAAGACGGCACTAGCGGGAGAAAGGATACGCAGTATTTT
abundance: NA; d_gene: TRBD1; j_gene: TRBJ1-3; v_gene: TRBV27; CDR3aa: CASGPGQGTGNTIYF; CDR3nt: TGTGCCAGCGGCCCGGGACAGGGTACTGGAAACACCATATATTTT
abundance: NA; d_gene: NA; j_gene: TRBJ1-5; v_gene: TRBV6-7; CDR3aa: CASSRPWRLNQPQHF; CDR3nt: TGTGCCAGCAGCCGCCCGTGGAGACTCAATCAGCCCCAGCATTTT
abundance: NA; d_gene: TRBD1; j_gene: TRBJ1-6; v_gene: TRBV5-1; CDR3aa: CASRSTGVSYNSPLHF; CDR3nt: TGCGCCAGCAGATCAACAGGGGTGTCCTATAATTCACCCCTCCACTTT
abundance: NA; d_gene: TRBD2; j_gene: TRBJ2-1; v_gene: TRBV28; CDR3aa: CASSPRGGFYNEQFF; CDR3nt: TGTGCCAGCAGTCCCCGGGGGGGCTTCTACAATGAGCAGTTCTTC
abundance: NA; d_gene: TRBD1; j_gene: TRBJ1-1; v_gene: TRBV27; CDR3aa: CASSLKSPGQAPHTEAFF; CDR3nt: TGTGCCAGCAGTCTTAAGAGCCCGGGACAGGCCCCTCACACTGAAGCTTTCTTT
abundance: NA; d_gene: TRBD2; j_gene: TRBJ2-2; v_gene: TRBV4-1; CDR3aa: CASSQTRTSGSPPGELFF; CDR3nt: TGCGCCAGCAGCCAAACCAGGACTAGCGGGAGCCCCCCAGGGGAGCTGTTTTTT
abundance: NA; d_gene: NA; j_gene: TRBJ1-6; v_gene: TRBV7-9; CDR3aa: CASSLGFSNSPLHF; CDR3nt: TGTGCCAGCAGCTTAGGGTTTAGTAATTCACCCCTCCACTTT
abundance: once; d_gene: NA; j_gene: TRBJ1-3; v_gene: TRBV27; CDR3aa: CASGPVGSSGNTIYF; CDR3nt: TGTGCCAGCGGTCCTGTCGGGAGCTCTGGAAACACCATATATTTT
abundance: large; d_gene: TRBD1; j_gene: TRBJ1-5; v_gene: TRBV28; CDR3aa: CASSLWTGEDNQPQHF; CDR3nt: TGTGCCAGCAGTTTATGGACAGGGGAGGATAATCAGCCCCAGCATTTT
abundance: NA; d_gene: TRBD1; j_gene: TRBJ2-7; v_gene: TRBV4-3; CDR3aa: CASSLGQGREQYF; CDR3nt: TGCGCCAGCAGCCTGGGACAGGGCAGGGAGCAGTACTTC
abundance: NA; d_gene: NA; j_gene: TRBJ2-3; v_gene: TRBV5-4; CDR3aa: CASRREFADTQYF; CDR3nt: TGTGCCAGCCGGAGGGAGTTTGCAGATACGCAGTATTTT
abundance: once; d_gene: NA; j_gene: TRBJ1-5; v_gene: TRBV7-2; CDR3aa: CASSIDTKQPQHF; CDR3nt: TGTGCCAGCAGCATTGACACCAAACAGCCCCAGCATTTT
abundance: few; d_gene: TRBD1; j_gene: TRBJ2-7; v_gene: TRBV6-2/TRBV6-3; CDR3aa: CASSSLSGQALYEQYF; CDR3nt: TGTGCCAGCAGTTCCTTGTCAGGACAGGCACTTTACGAGCAGTACTTC
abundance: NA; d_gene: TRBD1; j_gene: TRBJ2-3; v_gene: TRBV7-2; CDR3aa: CASSTDRAGTDTQYF; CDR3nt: TGTGCCAGCAGCACGGACAGGGCCGGCACAGATACGCAGTATTTT
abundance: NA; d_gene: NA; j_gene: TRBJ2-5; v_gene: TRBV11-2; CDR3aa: CASSLPGLRETQYF; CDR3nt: TGTGCCAGCAGCTTACCGGGATTAAGGGAGACCCAGTACTTC
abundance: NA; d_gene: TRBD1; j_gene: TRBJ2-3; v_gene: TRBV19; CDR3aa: CASDPGTGVGTDTQYF; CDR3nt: TGTGCCAGTGACCCCGGGACAGGGGTCGGGACAGATACGCAGTATTTT
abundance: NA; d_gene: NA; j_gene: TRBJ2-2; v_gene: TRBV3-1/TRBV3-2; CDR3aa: CASSQSGSEELFF; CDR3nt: TGTGCCAGCAGCCAATCAGGGTCAGAAGAGCTGTTTTTT
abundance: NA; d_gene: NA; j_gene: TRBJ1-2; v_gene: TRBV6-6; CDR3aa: CASRDTSFYGYTF; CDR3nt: TGTGCCAGCAGGGACACCTCTTTTTATGGCTACACCTTC
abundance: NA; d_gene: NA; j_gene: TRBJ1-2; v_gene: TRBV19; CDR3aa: CASSIPTGSGGYGYTF; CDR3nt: TGTGCCAGTAGTATTCCTACAGGGAGCGGGGGCTATGGCTACACCTTC
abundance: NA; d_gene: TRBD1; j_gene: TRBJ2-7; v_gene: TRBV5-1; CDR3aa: CASSRDSYEQYF; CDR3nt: TGCGCCAGCAGCAGGGACAGTTACGAGCAGTACTTC